This T cell receptor (beta chain) was captured in a study of blood T cell repertoires in COVID-19. Across the study: Specimens from acute and convalescent COVID-19 originated in the United States, Italy and Spain.

This clone was recorded a few times. The CDR3 covers 15 residues. The V segment lost 5 bases and the J segment 2 bases; nucleotides outside the gene matches: 5. Germline values: CDR1 MNHEY, CDR2 SVGAGI. In the original analysis: Reference gene primer amplification yielded estimated nucleated cell counts. Method: immunoSEQ multiplex PCR; TCRdb's copy keeps in-frame clones and lacks some. V and J calls and clone size are those listed in that table; D and trimming were worked out from the DNA. The sample holds fewer than 250,000 clones, approximately 91% seen once. V gene TRBV6-5 combines with J gene TRBJ1-5, with 8 bases aligning to TRBD1. Sequencing used peripheral blood. The source is a man in his 60s who had recovered from COVID-19. CDR3 nucleotides: TGTGCCAGCAGTCCGGACAGGGCGCGCAATCAGCCCCAGCATTTT. The encoded protein is CASSPDRARNQPQHF.